Below are 27 T cell receptor beta chains sequenced from a single sample in a study of shared clonotypes between healthy human individuals. Profiled with immunoSEQ multiplex PCR; TCRdb holds only in-frame clones, not every one. The table has approximately 2.1 million clones, more than 80% seen once. The sample taken for sequencing was naive CD4+ T cells from PBMCs. The sample's subset: CD45RA+ positively selected. The receptor source for this set is a man aged 18-30 years in good health. Some clones in this sample may be carry-over from other donors' samples.

J is TRBJ2-1 and V is TRBV18; unclear D gene. The germline gives CDR1 KGHSH, CDR2 LQKENI. Trimming pared 3 bases from V and 6 bases from J, leaving 6 bases between. CDR3 length: 12 amino acids. The CDR3 DNA follows: TGTGCCAGCTCACCCCCCGCCAATGAGCAGTTCTTC. This sequence encodes CASSPPANEQFF.

The V call is TRBV19, the J call TRBJ2-5; D may correspond to TRBD1 or TRBD2 (6 bases each). Germline V CDR1 and CDR2: LNHDA, SQIVND (reference sequence). Between the trimmed V and J ends, which lost 7 bases and 4 bases, there was a span of 19 bases. The CDR3 is 15 amino acids. CDR3 bases: TGTGCCAGTACCTACACCAGGGGAGGCGGAGAGACCCAGTACTTC. Encoded protein: CASTYTRGGGETQYF.

V usage is TRBV5-5 and J usage is TRBJ2-7; a weak D match, TRBD1 (5 bases). Trimming removed 0 bases from V and 3 bases from J, with 10 bases in between. This CDR3 is built from 14 residues. CDR1 is SGHKS and CDR2 is YYEKEE in the germline V gene (reference sequence). This CDR3 reads CASSLAGFNYEQYF. The DNA of the CDR3 is TGTGCCAGCAGCTTGGCAGGGTTTAACTACGAGCAGTACTTC.

The rearrangement joins TRBV9 to TRBJ1-1; weak D call: TRBD1 (6 bases). The CDR3 consists of 15 residues. The ends were cut back, 0 bases at V and 10 bases at J, with 19 bases in the middle. Germline CDR1 is SGDLS and CDR2 is YYNGEE. The CDR3 nucleotides read TGTGCCAGCAGCGTAGTTACGGTTCGGGGGGCCGGAGCTTTCTTT. Translated, it gives CASSVVTVRGAGAFF.

V usage is TRBV6-5 and J usage is TRBJ1-3; D remains ambiguous. Germline V gene sequence: CDR1 MNHEY, CDR2 SVGAGI. Trimming left V 6 bases short and J 1 base short, with 10 bases between. This CDR3 is built from 14 residues. CDR3 region: CASRASRSGNTIYF. As DNA, the CDR3 is TGTGCCAGCAGAGCTAGTCGATCTGGAAACACCATATATTTT.

The chain has TRBV27 and TRBJ2-5; no clear D. Germline loops: CDR1 MNHEY, CDR2 SMNVEV (reference sequence). The CDR3 extends over 12 amino acids. Trimming removed 6 bases at V and 7 bases at J, with 12 bases between. In DNA form, the CDR3 reads TGTGCCAGCAGCAACCTACTTGGGACCCAGTACTTC. Protein: CASSNLLGTQYF.

The gene calls are TRBV5-1 and TRBJ2-3, with 7 bases lining up with TRBD1. The CDR3 has 17 residues. The V and J ends lost 3 bases and 4 bases, in that order; junction bases with no gene match: 14. CDR1 is SGHRS, CDR2 YFSETQ, per germline. CDR3 nucleotide sequence: TGCGCCAGCAGCTCCCCGAGGGGGCGCCCCCCGGCAGATACGCAGTATTTT. It yields the protein CASSSPRGRPPADTQYF. The whole variable domain, remainder taken from reference TRBV5-1 and TRBJ2-3, is KAGVTQTPRYLIKTRGQQVTLSCSPISGHRSVSWYQQTPGQGLQFLFEYFSETQRNKGNFPGRFSGRQFSNSRSEMNVSTLELGDSALYLCASSSPRGRPPADTQYFGPGTRLTVL.

The table lists this clone with a few counts. The genes are TRBV4-2 and TRBJ1-1; D is perhaps TRBD1 (6 bases). The CDR3 sequence is 13 residues long. V was pared by 2 bases and J by 4 bases, with 8 bases between. CDR1 and CDR2 (germline): LGHNA, YNFKEQ. CDR3 DNA sequence: TGTGCCAGCAGCCAACCACAGGGCACTGAAGCTTTCTTT. Its protein is CASSQPQGTEAFF.

The rearrangement joins TRBV5-1 to TRBJ2-5; unclear D gene. Germline V gene sequence: CDR1 SGHRS, CDR2 YFSETQ. Trimming left V 2 bases short and J 5 bases short, with 13 bases between. The CDR3 runs 14 residues. The CDR3 region has the DNA TGCGCCAGCAGCTTTCAGGACGAGAGGGAGACCCAGTACTTC. Translated, it gives CASSFQDERETQYF.

The V gene is TRBV5-4, the J gene TRBJ2-7; 11 bases map to TRBD2. V lost 5 bases, J lost 3 bases, and 7 bases stayed unmatched. Germline V CDR1 and CDR2: SGHNT, YYREEE (reference sequence). CDR3 length: 15 residues. The CDR3 loop is CASSNIAGGNYEQYF. Here the CDR3 DNA reads TGTGCCAGCAGTAATATAGCGGGAGGGAACTACGAGCAGTACTTC. The full variable domain, rest sourced from reference TRBV5-4 and TRBJ2-7, is ETGVTQSPTHLIKTRGQQVTLRCSSQSGHNTVSWYQQALGQGPQFIFQYYREEENGRGNFPPRFSGLQFPNYSSELNVNALELDDSALYLCASSNIAGGNYEQYFGPGTRLTVT.

This chain connects TRBV2 to TRBJ1-3, with TRBD1 as a possible D gene (5 bases). Looked up from germline, CDR1 is SNHLY and CDR2 is FYNNEI. The V and J ends lost 4 bases and 2 bases respectively, with 15 bases between them. This CDR3 spans 16 amino acids. The CDR3: CASSAEGLGTGNTIYF. The CDR3 nucleotides read TGTGCCAGCAGTGCGGAGGGGTTGGGGACTGGAAACACCATATATTTT.

This chain uses TRBV5-4 with TRBJ2-3; 7 nucleotides line up with TRBD2. J was trimmed by 4 bases and V by 4 bases; bases with no gene match: 9. The CDR3 length is 15 residues. The germline gives CDR1 SGHNT, CDR2 YYREEE (reference sequence). CDR3 in amino acids: CASSGGGSKADTQYF. Here the CDR3 DNA reads TGTGCCAGCAGCGGCGGCGGGAGTAAGGCAGATACGCAGTATTTT.

On this clone: Distinct nucleotide sequences in the sample also encode this CDR3. The chain carries TRBV2 and TRBJ2-1, with 10 bases identical to TRBD2. V shed 5 bases, J shed 3 bases, and the junction held 4 bases outside the gene matches. The CDR3 covers 15 residues. Per germline, CDR1 SNHLY and CDR2 FYNNEI. The CDR3 DNA is TGTGCCAGCAGTCCCCGACTAGCGGGCTACAATGAGCAGTTCTTC. It translates to CASSPRLAGYNEQFF.

The rearrangement uses TRBV4-2 and TRBJ2-2, with D perhaps being TRBD1 or TRBD2 (5 bases each). CDR3 length: 17 amino acids. Germline-derived CDR1 and CDR2 are LGHNA and YNFKEQ. V was cut by 2 bases and J by 5 bases, with 18 bases left in between. The CDR3 reads CASSQPIGTSGTGELFF. In DNA, the CDR3 is TGTGCCAGCAGCCAACCCATCGGGACCTCAGGGACCGGGGAGCTGTTTTTT.

The chain joins TRBV5-1 to TRBJ2-7, with 9 bases aligning to TRBD1. With 7 bases clipped from V and 4 bases from J, the junction kept 15 bases outside the gene matches. The CDR3 runs to 16 residues. Germline values: CDR1 SGHRS, CDR2 YFSETQ. CDR3 loop: CASAFLTGGAGYEQYF. CDR3 DNA: TGCGCCAGCGCTTTCTTAACAGGGGGCGCGGGTTACGAGCAGTACTTC.

The chain recombines TRBV5-1 with TRBJ1-3; D is ambiguous. The V gene's germline CDR1 is SGHRS and CDR2 YFSETQ. Trimming stripped 0 bases from V and 4 bases from J, with 8 bases between. This CDR3 spans 14 amino acids. CDR3 in DNA: TGCGCCAGCAGCTTGGGTGCGGGGGGAAACACCATATATTTT. Protein sequence: CASSLGAGGNTIYF.

The V gene is TRBV2, the J gene TRBJ2-1, with TRBD2 identical over 12 bases. Unmatched junction bases numbered 6, after V lost 6 bases and J lost 6 bases. Germline V gene sequence: CDR1 SNHLY, CDR2 FYNNEI. CDR3 length: 15 amino acids. The CDR3 loop is CASRTTSGRTNEQFF. DNA of the CDR3: TGTGCCAGCAGGACCACTAGCGGGAGGACCAATGAGCAGTTCTTC.

This chain connects TRBV6-1 to TRBJ1-1; tentative D call: TRBD1 (6 bases). V lost 4 bases, J lost 3 bases, and 9 bases lay in between. The CDR3 is 13 residues long. Germline V gene sequence: CDR1 MNHNS, CDR2 SASEGT. This CDR3 reads CASSVDRYTEAFF. CDR3 bases: TGTGCCAGCAGTGTCGACAGGTACACTGAAGCTTTCTTT.

This rearrangement joins TRBV5-1 to TRBJ1-2, with D unresolved. Germline values: CDR1 SGHRS, CDR2 YFSETQ. This CDR3 is built from 13 residues. With 0 bases removed from V and 3 bases from J, the gap between germline ends came to 6 bases. CDR3 sequence reads: CASSLDPDYGYTF. The CDR3, as DNA: TGCGCCAGCAGCTTGGATCCAGACTATGGCTACACCTTC.

The chain combines TRBV28 with TRBJ2-7, with D perhaps matching TRBD1 or TRBD2 (5 bases each). Germline-derived CDR1 and CDR2 are MDHEN and SYDVKM. The CDR3 is made up of 16 amino acids. The V gene lost 5 bases and the J gene lost 5 bases, with 22 bases spanning the gap. The chain's CDR3 is CASSPKPGTPGHEQYF. The CDR3 DNA reads as TGTGCCAGCAGTCCGAAACCCGGGACCCCTGGACACGAGCAGTACTTC.

This clone was counted a single time. Other DNA sequences from this sample encode an identical CDR3 as well. The chain recombines TRBV7-2 with TRBJ2-1; D is ambiguous. Trimming removed 2 bases at V and 4 bases at J, with 3 bases between. The CDR3 is 12 residues long. The germline gives CDR1 SGHTA, CDR2 FQGNSA. The DNA of the CDR3 is TGTGCCAGCAGCTTAATATACAATGAGCAGTTCTTC. This encodes CASSLIYNEQFF.

The gene calls are TRBV28 and TRBJ2-1; D is perhaps TRBD2 (6 bases). V lost 3 bases and J lost 9, with 18 bases in between. CDR1 and CDR2 (germline): MDHEN, SYDVKM. The CDR3 runs to 15 residues. The DNA of the CDR3 is TGTGCCAGCAGTTTTGCCAGGGTCCGCGGGGCTGAGCAGTTCTTC. Translation: CASSFARVRGAEQFF.

V usage is TRBV7-8 and J usage is TRBJ1-2; D not resolved. V shed 5 bases and J shed 4 bases, with 20 bases lying between them. This CDR3 region has 16 residues. Germline CDR1 is SGHVS and CDR2 is FQNEAQ. The CDR3 DNA reads TGTGCCAGCAGCGAAGGTGGGTCAGCGGAAATCTATGGCTACACCTTC. It encodes CASSEGGSAEIYGYTF.

Comments on this clone: Distinct nucleotide sequences in the sample also encode this CDR3. The V gene is TRBV7-9, the J gene TRBJ2-3; D not resolved. Germline values: CDR1 SEHNR, CDR2 FQNEAQ (reference sequence). V was pared by 5 bases and J by 0 bases, with 9 bases between. This CDR3 has 14 residues. The CDR3: CASSPQASTDTQYF. CDR3 sequence (DNA): TGTGCCAGCAGCCCTCAAGCTAGCACAGATACGCAGTATTTT.

This clone was observed once. DNA of the CDR3: TGTGCCAGTAGTGAGGCAGGGGAGGGCTATGGCTACACCTTC. It yields the protein CASSEAGEGYGYTF. J is TRBJ1-2 and V is TRBV19; weak D call: TRBD1 (6 bases). Trimming removed 5 bases at V and 4 bases at J, with 14 bases between. The CDR3 length is 14 residues. Germline CDR1 reads LNHDA; CDR2 reads SQIVND (reference sequence).

The rearrangement links TRBV10-2 to TRBJ2-7; a possible D gene is TRBD1 (6 bases). CDR3 length equals 15 residues. Germline-derived CDR1 and CDR2 are WSHSY and SAAADI. V was shortened by 3 bases and J by 1 base, with 13 bases between the two germline ends. In DNA, the CDR3 is TGCGCCAGCAGTGATTGGTGGACAGATTCCTACGAGCAGTACTTC. This translates into CASSDWWTDSYEQYF.

This chain joins TRBV15 and TRBJ1-1; 8 bases are a match to TRBD1. The germline V gene has CDR1 LNHNV and CDR2 YYDKDF (reference sequence). After removal of 1 base from V and 2 bases from J, the junction contained 3 bases not matched to a gene. The CDR3 sequence is 15 residues long. The CDR3 DNA follows: TGTGCCACCAGCAGAGGGGACAGGTTCAACACTGAAGCTTTCTTT. Translation: CATSRGDRFNTEAFF.